The 31 T cell receptor beta chains presented below share a single source sample, sequenced in a study of blood T cell repertoires in COVID-19 (dated by TCRdb to 2020 to 2022). The library was built by means of the immunoSEQ multiplex PCR assay. TCRdb holds this immuneACCESS table with in-frame rearrangements only. Some clones are missing; in checked studies, unresolved V genes explain under half, and the rest has no known cause. This sample lists tens of thousands of clones; 90% were detected once. Around 0.52% of the sample is in the top ten clones. The sample comprised peripheral blood. The receptors originated from a man aged 50 to 59 with COVID-19, enrolled during active disease.

This chain links TRBV18 with TRBJ1-3; a weak D match, TRBD1 (6 bases). Between the trimmed V and J ends, which lost 2 bases and 0 bases, there was a span of 14 bases. The CDR3 has 17 residues. Germline V gene data show CDR1 as KGHSH and CDR2 as LQKENI. The CDR3 loop is CASSPATGTISGNTIYF. The CDR3 bases are TGTGCCAGCTCACCAGCAACCGGGACAATCTCTGGAAACACCATATATTTT.

The chain carries TRBV6-6 and TRBJ1-5; D is possibly TRBD1 (6 bases). The germline V gene has CDR1 MNHNY and CDR2 SVGAGI (reference sequence). CDR3 length: 13 residues. V was trimmed by 5 bases and J by 2 bases, leaving 7 bases between them. DNA of the CDR3: TGTGCCAGCAGTCGACAGGGCAATCAGCCCCAGCATTTT. Protein product: CASSRQGNQPQHF.

V gene TRBV19 combines with J gene TRBJ2-1; 10 nucleotides line up with TRBD2. The V gene end was trimmed by 6 bases and the J gene end by 8 bases; junction bases not matched to a gene: 10. CDR3 size: 15 residues. Germline values: CDR1 LNHDA, CDR2 SQIVND (reference sequence). In DNA form, the CDR3 reads TGTGCCAGTAGCCCCAAGCGGGAGGGCGGGTATGAGCAGTTCTTC. Residues: CASSPKREGGYEQFF.

The V gene is TRBV3-1 (or the pseudogene TRBV3-2), the J gene TRBJ2-3; 7 nucleotides align to TRBD2. The CDR3 totals 22 residues. The J segment lost 3 bases and the V segment lost 0 bases, leaving 24 bases of the junction unmatched. The germline V gene has CDR1 LGHDT and CDR2 YNNKEL (reference sequence). The DNA for the CDR3 is TGTGCCAGCAGCCAAGATCTGTGGGCAGGGAGGATGGCGGGAGTCGAGACAGATACGCAGTATTTT. Its protein is CASSQDLWAGRMAGVETDTQYF.

The chain carries TRBV18 and TRBJ2-2, with 10 bases aligning to TRBD2. The trim removed 0 bases at V and 6 bases at J, leaving 7 bases unmatched. Germline CDR1 reads KGHSH; CDR2 reads LQKENI. The CDR3 runs to 17 residues. The CDR3 bases are TGTGCCAGCTCACCACCGAGAGCGGGAGGGCCGGCCGGGGAGCTGTTTTTT. It translates to CASSPPRAGGPAGELFF.

The V call is TRBV7-9, the J call TRBJ1-2; unclear D gene. The length of the CDR3 is 13 residues. V lost 5 bases and J lost 2, with 9 bases in between. Germline CDR1 is SEHNR and CDR2 is FQNEAQ (reference sequence). CDR3 in amino acids: CASSPNLNYGYTF. CDR3 DNA: TGTGCCAGCAGCCCTAATCTGAACTATGGCTACACCTTC.

CDR3 in DNA: TGTGCCAGCCATCTCGAAGCTGGACAGGGGACATTATACGAGCAGTACTTC. It codes for CASHLEAGQGTLYEQYF. The chain carries TRBV19 and TRBJ2-7; 9 bases map to TRBD1. With 9 bases clipped from V and 4 bases from J, the junction kept 19 bases outside the gene matches. This CDR3 is built from 17 residues. Looked up from germline, CDR1 is LNHDA and CDR2 is SQIVND (reference sequence).

This sequence joins TRBV5-1 and TRBJ2-2; possibly TRBD2 for D (6 bases). The CDR3 consists of 14 residues. The V end lost 1 base, the J end lost 5 bases, and 9 bases lay between the germline ends. In germline, CDR1 is SGHRS, CDR2 YFSETQ. This CDR3 reads CASSLNAGTGELFF. CDR3 DNA: TGCGCCAGCAGCTTGAACGCGGGGACCGGGGAGCTGTTTTTT.

The chain couples TRBV7-2 to TRBJ2-3, with a possible D match to TRBD2 (6 bases). The CDR3 loop spans 13 amino acids. Trimming cost V 5 bases and J 10 bases, with 16 bases left between them. Per germline, CDR1 SGHTA and CDR2 FQGNSA. CDR3 loop: CASSDMAGSPQYF. The DNA of the CDR3 is TGTGCCAGCAGCGACATGGCGGGGAGCCCGCAGTATTTT.

This clone was seen a handful of times. The rearrangement links TRBV2 to TRBJ1-1, with 8 bases matching TRBD1. Germline-derived CDR1 and CDR2 are SNHLY and FYNNEI. CDR3 length equals 12 residues. V lost 6 bases, J lost 8 bases, and 5 bases stayed unmatched. The CDR3 coding sequence is TGTGCCAGCAGCTCGGACAGGGAGGAAGCTTTCTTT. Encoded protein: CASSSDREEAFF.

The CDR3 DNA follows: TGTGCCAGCAGCTTAGTTAGCCGCACAGATACGCAGTATTTT. It translates to CASSLVSRTDTQYF. This rearrangement joins TRBV7-2 to TRBJ2-3; no reliable D call. CDR3 size: 14 residues. Per germline, CDR1 SGHTA and CDR2 FQGNSA. V was shortened by 1 base and J by 1 base, with 6 bases between the two germline ends.

This clone has only one observation. V is TRBV6-6 and J is TRBJ2-5; 8 bases agree with TRBD2. The CDR3 runs 16 residues. From germline, CDR1 is MNHNY and CDR2 SVGAGI (reference sequence). The V and J ends lost 2 bases and 4 bases, in that order; junction bases with no gene match: 9. The CDR3 is CASSYGAAGERETQYF. CDR3 DNA sequence: TGTGCCAGCAGTTACGGGGCAGCGGGAGAGAGAGAGACCCAGTACTTC.

The CDR3 spells CASSPLGTRMEQYF. CDR3 nucleotide sequence: TGTGCCAGCTCACCCCTCGGGACTAGGATGGAGCAGTACTTC. The rearrangement uses TRBV18 and TRBJ2-7; 8 bases line up with TRBD2. This CDR3 spans 14 amino acids. Germline V CDR1 and CDR2: KGHSH, LQKENI. The V gene end was trimmed by 3 bases and the J gene end by 7 bases; junction bases not matched to a gene: 8.

V is TRBV4-2 and J is TRBJ1-2, with D possibly TRBD1 on 6 matching bases. V lost 1 base, J lost 2 bases, and 8 bases lay in between. This CDR3 has 14 residues. In germline, CDR1 is LGHNA, CDR2 YNFKEQ. The CDR3 sequence: CASSQGQANYGYTF. CDR3 bases: TGTGCCAGCAGCCAAGGACAGGCGAACTATGGCTACACCTTC.

The chain combines TRBV6-6 with TRBJ1-4, with TRBD1 matching 7 bases. The germline V gene encodes CDR1 MNHNY and CDR2 SVGAGI (reference sequence). The CDR3 totals 15 residues. The trim removed 5 bases at V and 8 bases at J, leaving 11 bases unmatched. CDR3 sequence (DNA): TGTGCCAGCAGTCCCCCGACAGGGTCTCGGGAAAAACTGTTTTTT. This codes for CASSPPTGSREKLFF.

This chain links TRBV9 with TRBJ2-7; D remains unclear. The CDR3 covers 14 residues. The germline V and J ends were trimmed by 0 bases and 1 base, with 8 bases remaining between them. Germline CDR1 is SGDLS and CDR2 is YYNGEE. CDR3 amino acids: CASSVVGGSYEQYF. The CDR3, as DNA: TGTGCCAGCAGCGTAGTTGGCGGATCCTACGAGCAGTACTTC.

This clone appeared a single time. The chain combines TRBV5-5 with TRBJ1-3; 7 nucleotides agree with TRBD1. This CDR3 contains 14 residues. Germline CDR1 and CDR2: SGHKS and YYEKEE (reference sequence). Trimming cost V 5 bases and J 4 bases; bases outside gene matches: 6. CDR3: CASRQTGSGNTIYF. The CDR3 region has the DNA TGTGCCAGCAGACAGACAGGGAGCGGAAACACCATATATTTT.

V usage is TRBV5-1 and J usage is TRBJ1-4; D unclear. V gave up 2 bases and J gave up 5 bases, with 7 bases separating them. Per germline, CDR1 SGHRS and CDR2 YFSETQ. The CDR3 totals 13 residues. The DNA for the CDR3 is TGCGCCAGCAGCTTCCCCGGGAATGAAAAACTGTTTTTT. Translated, it gives CASSFPGNEKLFF.

The CDR3 bases are TGCGCCAGCACTCTACCGGGACAGGGGCCCTACGAGCAGTACTTC. Translating gives CASTLPGQGPYEQYF. The chain combines TRBV10-1 with TRBJ2-7; 10 bases map to TRBD1. This CDR3 has 15 amino acids. Germline CDR1 WNHNN, CDR2 SYGVQD (reference sequence). V lost 7 bases to trimming and J lost 2 bases; unmatched junction nucleotides: 8.

This clone was observed a few times. The chain joins TRBV30 to TRBJ2-7; tentatively, D is TRBD1 (6 bases). The V end lost 2 bases, the J end lost 2 bases, and 16 bases lay between the germline ends. This CDR3 has 15 residues. Germline lookup yields CDR1 GTSNPN and CDR2 SVGIG (reference sequence). Here the CDR3 DNA reads TGTGCCTGGAGTCCTCCCTCAGGGGTAACCTACGAGCAGTACTTC. This gives the protein CAWSPPSGVTYEQYF.

The J gene is TRBJ1-2, the V gene TRBV4-1, with D perhaps matching TRBD1 (6 bases). Trimming cost V 4 bases and J 1 base, with 7 bases left between them. CDR3 length: 13 amino acids. Germline CDR1 MGHRA, CDR2 YSYEKL. This CDR3 reads CASSRTDNYGYTF. The CDR3 bases are TGCGCCAGCAGCCGGACAGATAACTATGGCTACACCTTC.

V gene TRBV15 combines with J gene TRBJ1-5, with 7 positions matching TRBD1. The ends lost 3 bases at V and 6 bases at J; junction bases unmatched: 11. CDR1 and CDR2 (germline): LNHNV, YYDKDF (reference sequence). The CDR3 contains 16 residues. The chain's CDR3 is CATSSDPGTAGQPQHF. In nucleotides, the CDR3 is TGTGCCACCAGCAGTGATCCTGGGACAGCCGGTCAGCCCCAGCATTTT. Full variable domain (rest looked up from reference TRBV15 and TRBJ1-5): DAMVIQNPRYQVTQFGKPVTLSCSQTLNHNVMYWYQQKSSQAPKLLFHYYDKDFNNEADTPDNFQSRRPNTSFCFLDIRSPGLGDTAMYLCATSSDPGTAGQPQHFGDGTRLSIL.

The chain employs TRBV12-3 or TRBV12-4 and TRBJ1-1, with D hard to call. The V end was cut by 1 base, the J end by 1 base, with 4 bases between. CDR3 size: 13 residues. The DNA of the CDR3 is TGTGCCAGCAGTTTAGGAGCGAACACTGAAGCTTTCTTT. It is translated as CASSLGANTEAFF.

This rearrangement joins TRBV5-1 to TRBJ2-7, with D maybe TRBD1 (5 bases). This CDR3 is built from 14 residues. The germline V gene has CDR1 SGHRS and CDR2 YFSETQ. Trimming removed 0 bases at V and 3 bases at J, with 10 bases between. The CDR3 protein is CASSLATGFYEQYF. The CDR3 DNA reads as TGCGCCAGCAGCTTGGCTACAGGATTCTACGAGCAGTACTTC.

This clone has just one count. This sequence joins TRBV2 and TRBJ2-3; 11 bases are a match to TRBD1. The CDR3 spans 14 residues. The germline V gene encodes CDR1 SNHLY and CDR2 FYNNEI. Unmatched junction bases numbered 7, after V lost 6 bases and J lost 8 bases. CDR3 sequence: CASSGTGGDATQYF. In nucleotides, the CDR3 is TGTGCCAGCAGCGGGACAGGGGGAGACGCTACGCAGTATTTT.

The V call is TRBV5-4, the J call TRBJ2-2; 10 nucleotides line up with TRBD2. This CDR3 contains 16 residues. J was trimmed by 4 bases and V by 7 bases; bases with no gene match: 10. CDR1 and CDR2 (germline): SGHNT, YYREEE (reference sequence). The CDR3 sequence: CASAPRLAGPTGELFF. DNA for the CDR3: TGTGCCAGCGCCCCCCGACTAGCGGGCCCCACCGGGGAGCTGTTTTTT.

The chain recombines TRBV3-1 (or the pseudogene TRBV3-2) with TRBJ1-5; D is ambiguous. The germline V and J ends were trimmed by 8 bases and 4 bases, with 15 bases remaining between them. In germline, CDR1 is LGHDT, CDR2 YNNKEL (reference sequence). The CDR3 extends over 14 amino acids. Here the CDR3 reads CASGTGPLNQPQHF. The CDR3 bases are TGTGCCAGCGGCACTGGGCCCCTTAATCAGCCCCAGCATTTT.

The chain combines TRBV11-2 with TRBJ2-7; D is possibly TRBD2 (6 bases). The ends were cut back, 6 bases at V and 1 base at J, with 13 bases in the middle. The CDR3 is 14 amino acids. Germline lookup yields CDR1 SGHAT and CDR2 FQNNGV. DNA for the CDR3: TGTGCCAGCAGGATTAGCGGACGTTCCTACGAGCAGTACTTC. This translates into CASRISGRSYEQYF.

The chain links TRBV6-5 to TRBJ1-1; possible D gene TRBD1, 6 bases. V lost 6 bases and J lost 0, with 11 bases in between. CDR1 is MNHEY, CDR2 SVGAGI, per germline. The CDR3 totals 14 residues. CDR3 residues: CASSRQELNTEAFF. The CDR3 DNA reads TGTGCCAGCAGCCGACAGGAGCTGAACACTGAAGCTTTCTTT.

The V and J genes are TRBV30 and TRBJ2-7, with TRBD1 as a possible D gene (6 bases). CDR1 GTSNPN and CDR2 SVGIG come from the germline V gene (reference sequence). Trimming removed 2 bases at V and 2 bases at J, with 13 bases between. The CDR3 runs to 14 residues. This CDR3 is CAWSLGHTPYEQYF. The CDR3 DNA follows: TGTGCCTGGAGTTTGGGACACACACCCTACGAGCAGTACTTC.

CDR3 in amino acids: CASSLHDRGIQIQYF. The CDR3 coding sequence is TGTGCCAGCAGCTTACATGACAGGGGGATTCAGATTCAGTACTTC. The chain carries TRBV7-9 and TRBJ2-4; 9 nucleotides match TRBD1. CDR1 SEHNR and CDR2 FQNEAQ come from the germline V gene (reference sequence). This CDR3 has 15 residues. V lost 2 bases and J lost 10; bases outside the gene matches: 9.